A single sample gave rise to the 11 T cell receptor beta chains below, sequenced in a study of technical replicates of blood from a few donors. Libraries were prepared by immunoSEQ multiplex PCR; TCRdb keeps only in-frame clonotypes and omits some of them. Seen here are roughly 70,000 clones, approximately 96% observed once, and the top ten hold about 0.4%. Sequences were obtained from T cells isolated from PBMCs. These TCRs come from a human donor in good health.

The chain joins TRBV30 to TRBJ1-1, with 7 bases aligning to TRBD1. The CDR3 runs 13 residues. Germline lookup yields CDR1 GTSNPN and CDR2 SVGIG (reference sequence). Trimming at V came to 0 bases and at J to 5 bases, leaving 3 bases not matched to a gene. CDR3: CAWSVQGWTEAFF. The DNA for the CDR3 is TGTGCCTGGAGTGTACAGGGGTGGACTGAAGCTTTCTTT.

The chain is built from TRBV29-1 and TRBJ1-1; D ambiguous. The CDR3 is 12 residues long. Germline V gene data show CDR1 as SQVTM and CDR2 as ANQGSEA. Trimming pared 3 bases from V and 7 bases from J, leaving 12 bases between. The CDR3 reads CSVEAATNEAFF. The CDR3 nucleotides are TGCAGCGTTGAGGCGGCTACTAATGAAGCTTTCTTT.

V gene TRBV5-1 combines with J gene TRBJ2-7, with 10 positions matching TRBD2. The junction had 9 bases not matched to a gene; V was cut back by 0 bases and J by 6 bases. Germline V gene sequence: CDR1 SGHRS, CDR2 YFSETQ. The CDR3 sequence is 16 residues long. DNA for the CDR3: TGCGCCAGCAGCTTGGGTGGGGGGCTAGCGGGAGTCGAGCAGTACTTC. Translated: CASSLGGGLAGVEQYF.

V and J are TRBV7-2 and TRBJ1-4; 7 positions agree with TRBD1. The CDR3 runs to 15 residues. Trimming took 5 bases from V and 7 from J; bases not matched to a gene: 10. Germline CDR1 and CDR2: SGHTA and FQGNSA. The CDR3 sequence: CASSPQGQFTEKLFF. CDR3 sequence (DNA): TGTGCCAGCAGCCCGCAGGGACAGTTCACTGAAAAACTGTTTTTT.

This rearrangement joins TRBV15 to TRBJ2-5, with D unclear. Germline V CDR1 and CDR2: LNHNV, YYDKDF (reference sequence). The V and J ends lost 2 bases and 3 bases respectively, with 7 bases between them. CDR3 length equals 13 residues. CDR3 DNA: TGTGCCACCAGCAGAACTAACAAAGAGACCCAGTACTTC. Its translation is CATSRTNKETQYF.

The genes are TRBV12-5 and TRBJ2-7; D is uncertain. Germline V gives CDR1 LGHNT, CDR2 FRNRAP. The CDR3 loop spans 13 amino acids. V was shortened by 1 base and J by 1 base, with 5 bases between the two germline ends. The CDR3 DNA follows: TGTGCTAGTGGTTTGGACAGTTCCTACGAGCAGTACTTC. This encodes CASGLDSSYEQYF. Complete variable domain (other parts from reference TRBV12-5 and TRBJ2-7): DARVTQTPRHKVTEMGQEVTMRCQPILGHNTVFWYRQTMMQGLELLAYFRNRAPLDDSGMPKDRFSAEMPDATLATLKIQPSEPRDSAVYFCASGLDSSYEQYFGPGTRLTVT.

The chain carries TRBV14 and TRBJ2-7, with D possibly TRBD2 on 6 matching bases. The germline V and J ends were trimmed by 4 bases and 2 bases, with 12 bases remaining between them. Germline V gene sequence: CDR1 SGHDN, CDR2 FVKESK. This CDR3 has 14 residues. The CDR3 DNA is TGTGCCAGCAGCCCAAAGGGACTTACCTACGAGCAGTACTTC. This codes for CASSPKGLTYEQYF.

J is TRBJ2-1 and V is TRBV5-8; 12 nucleotides line up with TRBD2. Germline trimming cut 4 bases from V and 6 bases from J; bases unmatched to any gene: 11. The CDR3 has 17 residues. CDR1 and CDR2 from the germline V gene are SGHTS and YDEGEE. The CDR3 protein is CASSQMTSGSVGNEQFF. CDR3 coding DNA: TGTGCCAGCAGCCAAATGACTAGCGGGAGCGTCGGCAATGAGCAGTTCTTC.

The V gene is TRBV18, the J gene TRBJ2-7, with 13 bases fitting TRBD2. This CDR3 comprises 15 residues. From germline, CDR1 is KGHSH and CDR2 LQKENI. V was pared by 6 bases and J by 7 bases, with 9 bases of the junction left unmatched. CDR3 bases: TGTGCCAGCTCCCCCGGACTAGCGGGAGCGGCGGAGCAGTACTTC. Translation gives CASSPGLAGAAEQYF. Combining the CDR3 with reference TRBV18 and TRBJ2-7 gives the whole variable domain NAGVMQNPRHLVRRRGQEARLRCSPMKGHSHVYWYRQLPEEGLKFMVYLQKENIIDESGMPKERFSAEFPKEGPSILRIQQVVRGDSAAYFCASSPGLAGAAEQYFGPGTRLTVT.

V gene TRBV28 combines with J gene TRBJ2-2; D not resolved. CDR3 length: 11 residues. Trimming cost V 1 base and J 9 bases, with 3 bases left between them. CDR1 and CDR2 from the germline V gene are MDHEN and SYDVKM. The CDR3 loop reads CASSLYRELFF. For the CDR3, the DNA is TGTGCCAGCAGTTTATACAGGGAGCTGTTTTTT.

CDR3 nucleotide sequence: TGTGCCTGGAGTCCGACACTGAACACTGAAGCTTTCTTT. It is translated as CAWSPTLNTEAFF. The genes are TRBV30 and TRBJ1-1; D gene unclear. V lost 2 bases and J 0 bases, leaving 7 bases between the germline ends. CDR3 size: 13 residues. Germline-derived CDR1 and CDR2 are GTSNPN and SVGIG (reference sequence).